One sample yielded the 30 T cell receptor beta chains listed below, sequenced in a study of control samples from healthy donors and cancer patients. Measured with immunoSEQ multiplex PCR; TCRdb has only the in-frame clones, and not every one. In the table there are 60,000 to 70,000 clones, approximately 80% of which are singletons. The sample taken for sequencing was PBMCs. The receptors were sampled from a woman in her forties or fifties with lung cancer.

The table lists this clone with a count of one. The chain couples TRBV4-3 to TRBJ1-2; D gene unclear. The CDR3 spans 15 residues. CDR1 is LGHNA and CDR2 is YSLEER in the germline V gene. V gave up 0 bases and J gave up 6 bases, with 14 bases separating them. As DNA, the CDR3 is TGCGCCAGCAGCCAAGATTCCGGACGTCTGGATGGCTACACCTTC. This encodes CASSQDSGRLDGYTF.

CDR3 coding DNA: TGTGCCAGCAGTAGACCGAGCTCCTATAATTCACCCCTCCACTTT. Translated: CASSRPSSYNSPLHF. The chain joins TRBV25-1 to TRBJ1-6; D gene unclear. Germline values: CDR1 MGHDK, CDR2 SYGVNS. CDR3 length: 15 amino acids. V was trimmed by 5 bases and J by 0 bases, leaving 8 bases between them.

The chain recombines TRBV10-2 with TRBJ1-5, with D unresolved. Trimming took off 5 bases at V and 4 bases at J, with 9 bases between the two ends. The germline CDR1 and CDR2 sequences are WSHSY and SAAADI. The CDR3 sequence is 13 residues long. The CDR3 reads CASSSRRNQPQHF. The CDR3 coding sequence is TGCGCCAGCAGTTCGCGGAGGAATCAGCCCCAGCATTTT.

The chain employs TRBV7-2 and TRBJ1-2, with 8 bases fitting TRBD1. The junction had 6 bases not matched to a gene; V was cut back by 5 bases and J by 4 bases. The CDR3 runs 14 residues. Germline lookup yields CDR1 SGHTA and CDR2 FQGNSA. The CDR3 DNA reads TGTGCCAGCAGCAGACAGGGGCCGGTCTATGGCTACACCTTC. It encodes CASSRQGPVYGYTF.

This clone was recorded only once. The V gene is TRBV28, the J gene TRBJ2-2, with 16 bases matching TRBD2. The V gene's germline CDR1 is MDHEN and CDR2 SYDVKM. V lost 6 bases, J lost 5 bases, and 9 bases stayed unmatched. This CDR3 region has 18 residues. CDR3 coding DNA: TGTGCCAGCAGCAGCCCCGGGACTAGCGGGGGGGGTACCGGGGAGCTGTTTTTT. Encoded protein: CASSSPGTSGGGTGELFF.

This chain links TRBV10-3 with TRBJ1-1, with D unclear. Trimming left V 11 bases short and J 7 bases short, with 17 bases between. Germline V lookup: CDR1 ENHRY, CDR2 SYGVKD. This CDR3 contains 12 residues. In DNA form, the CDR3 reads TGTGCCTCCCGAGTTCCGGGAGGTGAAGCTTTCTTT. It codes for CASRVPGGEAFF.

CDR3 in DNA: TGTGCCAGCAGCCCTCTGTCGGGTGGGGGTAATGAAAAACTGTTTTTT. It yields the protein CASSPLSGGGNEKLFF. The chain links TRBV4-2 to TRBJ1-4; possible D gene TRBD1, 5 bases. The V end lost 4 bases, the J end lost 4 bases, and 16 bases lay between the germline ends. Per germline, CDR1 LGHNA and CDR2 YNFKEQ. This CDR3 comprises 16 residues.

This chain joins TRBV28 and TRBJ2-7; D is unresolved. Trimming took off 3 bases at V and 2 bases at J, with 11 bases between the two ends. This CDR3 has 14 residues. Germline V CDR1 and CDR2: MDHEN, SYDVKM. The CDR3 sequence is CASSFLDRTYEQYF. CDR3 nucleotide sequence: TGTGCCAGCAGTTTCCTAGACCGAACCTACGAGCAGTACTTC.

The CDR3 DNA reads as TGTGCCAGCAGTACCGGGACAATCCCCTACAATGAGCAGTTCTTC. Translation: CASSTGTIPYNEQFF. J is TRBJ2-1 and V is TRBV6-5, with D possibly TRBD1 on 6 matching bases. V was pared by 5 bases and J by 2 bases, with 13 bases between. Germline V gene lookup returns CDR1 MNHEY and CDR2 SVGAGI. The CDR3 is 15 amino acids.

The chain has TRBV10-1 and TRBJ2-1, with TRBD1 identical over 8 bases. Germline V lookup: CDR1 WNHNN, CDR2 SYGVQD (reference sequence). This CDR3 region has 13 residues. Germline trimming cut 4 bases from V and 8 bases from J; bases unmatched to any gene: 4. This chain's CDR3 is CASSGDRGDEQFF. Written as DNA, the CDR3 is TGCGCCAGCAGTGGTGACAGGGGTGATGAGCAGTTCTTC.

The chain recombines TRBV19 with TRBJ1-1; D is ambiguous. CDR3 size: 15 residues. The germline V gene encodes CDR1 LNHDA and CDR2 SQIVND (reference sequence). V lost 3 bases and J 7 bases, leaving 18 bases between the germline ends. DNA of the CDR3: TGTGCCAGTAGTATCCAAGCGGGGATTGGGGTTGAAGCTTTCTTT. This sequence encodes CASSIQAGIGVEAFF. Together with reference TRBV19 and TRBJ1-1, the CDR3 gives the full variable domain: DGGITQSPKYLFRKEGQNVTLSCEQNLNHDAMYWYRQDPGQGLRLIYYSQIVNDFQKGDIAEGYSVSREKKESFPLTVTSAQKNPTAFYLCASSIQAGIGVEAFFGQGTRLTVV.

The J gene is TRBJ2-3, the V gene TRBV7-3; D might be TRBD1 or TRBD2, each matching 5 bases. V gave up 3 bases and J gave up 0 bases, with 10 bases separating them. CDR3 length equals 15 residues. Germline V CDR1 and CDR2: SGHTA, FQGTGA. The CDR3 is CASSLSGPSTDTQYF. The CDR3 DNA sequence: TGTGCCAGCAGCTTGTCGGGACCTAGCACAGATACGCAGTATTTT. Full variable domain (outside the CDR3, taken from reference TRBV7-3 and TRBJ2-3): GAGVSQTPSNKVTEKGKYVELRCDPISGHTALYWYRQSLGQGPEFLIYFQGTGAADDSGLPNDRFFAVRPEGSVSTLKIQRTERGDSAVYLCASSLSGPSTDTQYFGPGTRLTVL.

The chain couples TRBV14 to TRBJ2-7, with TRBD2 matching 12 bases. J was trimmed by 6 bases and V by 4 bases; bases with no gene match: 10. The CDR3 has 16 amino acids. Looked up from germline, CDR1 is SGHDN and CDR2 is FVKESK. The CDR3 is CASSPGLAGGITEQYF. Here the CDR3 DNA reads TGTGCCAGCAGCCCGGGACTAGCGGGCGGAATCACCGAGCAGTACTTC.

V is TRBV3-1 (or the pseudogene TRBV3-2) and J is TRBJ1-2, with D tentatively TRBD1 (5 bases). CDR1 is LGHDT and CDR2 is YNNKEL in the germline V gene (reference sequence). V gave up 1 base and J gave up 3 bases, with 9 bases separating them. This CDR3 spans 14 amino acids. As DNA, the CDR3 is TGTGCCAGCAGCCAAGCAGGGTGGGACTATGGCTACACCTTC. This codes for CASSQAGWDYGYTF.

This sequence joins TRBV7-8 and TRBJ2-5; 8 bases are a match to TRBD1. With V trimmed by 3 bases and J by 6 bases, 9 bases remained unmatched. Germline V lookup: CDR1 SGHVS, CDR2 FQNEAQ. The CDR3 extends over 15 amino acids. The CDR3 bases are TGTGCCAGCAGCTTGGCACAGGGGGTGATTCAGACCCAGTACTTC. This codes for CASSLAQGVIQTQYF.

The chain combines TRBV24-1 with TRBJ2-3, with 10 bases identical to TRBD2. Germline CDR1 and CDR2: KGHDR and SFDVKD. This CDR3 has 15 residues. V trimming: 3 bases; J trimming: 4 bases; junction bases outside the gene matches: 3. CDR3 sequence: CATSDPGLAADTQYF. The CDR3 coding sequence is TGTGCCACCAGTGATCCCGGACTAGCGGCAGATACGCAGTATTTT.

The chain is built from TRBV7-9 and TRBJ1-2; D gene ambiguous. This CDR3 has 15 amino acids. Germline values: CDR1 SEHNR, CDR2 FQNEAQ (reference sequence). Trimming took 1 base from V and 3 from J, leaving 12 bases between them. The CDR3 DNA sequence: TGTGCCAGCAGCTTAGTGAAGGAGGATCACTATGGCTACACCTTC. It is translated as CASSLVKEDHYGYTF.

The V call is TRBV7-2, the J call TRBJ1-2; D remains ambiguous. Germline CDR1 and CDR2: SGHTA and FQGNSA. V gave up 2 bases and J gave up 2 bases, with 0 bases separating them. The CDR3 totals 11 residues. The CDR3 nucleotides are TGTGCCAGCAGCTTAAACTATGGCTACACCTTC. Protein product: CASSLNYGYTF.

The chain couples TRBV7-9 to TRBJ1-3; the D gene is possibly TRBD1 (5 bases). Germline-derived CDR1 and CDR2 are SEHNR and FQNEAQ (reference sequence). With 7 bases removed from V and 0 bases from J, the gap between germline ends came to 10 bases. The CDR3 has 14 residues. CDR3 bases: TGTGCCAGCACCCCGGACACCTCTGGAAACACCATATATTTT. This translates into CASTPDTSGNTIYF.

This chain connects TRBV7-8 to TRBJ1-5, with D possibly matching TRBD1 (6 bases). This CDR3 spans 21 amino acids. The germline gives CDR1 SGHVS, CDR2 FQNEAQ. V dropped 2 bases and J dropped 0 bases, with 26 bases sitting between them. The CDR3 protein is CASSLSGGWGPGAISNQPQHF. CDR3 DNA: TGTGCCAGCAGCTTAAGTGGGGGATGGGGCCCGGGGGCGATTAGCAATCAGCCCCAGCATTTT.

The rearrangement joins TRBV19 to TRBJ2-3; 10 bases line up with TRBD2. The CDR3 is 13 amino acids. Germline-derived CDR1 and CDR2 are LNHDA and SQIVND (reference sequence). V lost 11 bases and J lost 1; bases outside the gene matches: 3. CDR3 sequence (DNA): TGTGCCGTTGGGACTAGCGGCACAGATACGCAGTATTTT. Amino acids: CAVGTSGTDTQYF.

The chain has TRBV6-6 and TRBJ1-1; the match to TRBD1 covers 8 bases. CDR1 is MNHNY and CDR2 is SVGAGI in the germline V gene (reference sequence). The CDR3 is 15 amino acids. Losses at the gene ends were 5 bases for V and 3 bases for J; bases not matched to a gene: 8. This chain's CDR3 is CASSLDRGGYTEAFF. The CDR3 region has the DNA TGTGCCAGCAGTCTTGACAGGGGAGGGTACACTGAAGCTTTCTTT.

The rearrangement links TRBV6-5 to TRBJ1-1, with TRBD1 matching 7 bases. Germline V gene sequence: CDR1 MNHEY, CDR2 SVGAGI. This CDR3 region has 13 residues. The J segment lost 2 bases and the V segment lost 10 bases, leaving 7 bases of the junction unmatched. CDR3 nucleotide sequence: TGTGCCACTCAACAGGGGACCAACACTGAAGCTTTCTTT. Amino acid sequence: CATQQGTNTEAFF.

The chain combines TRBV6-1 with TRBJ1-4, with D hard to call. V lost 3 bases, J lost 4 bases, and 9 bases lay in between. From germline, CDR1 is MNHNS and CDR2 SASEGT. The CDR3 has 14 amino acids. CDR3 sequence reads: CASSERPNNEKLFF. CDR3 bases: TGTGCCAGCAGTGAGCGACCGAATAATGAAAAACTGTTTTTT.

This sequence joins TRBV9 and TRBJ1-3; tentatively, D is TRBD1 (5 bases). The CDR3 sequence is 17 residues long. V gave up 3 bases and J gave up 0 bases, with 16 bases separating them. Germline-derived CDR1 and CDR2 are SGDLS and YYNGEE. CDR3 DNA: TGTGCCAGCAGCGGCCCCGACAGCGCCTACTCTGGAAACACCATATATTTT. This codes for CASSGPDSAYSGNTIYF.

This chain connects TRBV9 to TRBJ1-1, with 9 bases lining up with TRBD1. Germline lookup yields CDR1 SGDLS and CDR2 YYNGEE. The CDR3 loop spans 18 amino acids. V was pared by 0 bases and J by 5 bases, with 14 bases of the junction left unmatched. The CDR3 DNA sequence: TGTGCCAGCAGCGTAGTAACAGGGGGCGTAAAAGGGAGGACTGAAGCTTTCTTT. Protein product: CASSVVTGGVKGRTEAFF.

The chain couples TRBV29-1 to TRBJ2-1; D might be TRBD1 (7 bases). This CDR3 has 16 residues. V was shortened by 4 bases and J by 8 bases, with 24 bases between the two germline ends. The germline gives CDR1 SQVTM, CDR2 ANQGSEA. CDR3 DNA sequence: TGCAGCGTTGGGGCCCGGACAGGCGTCCCGGGGGATGAGCAGTTCTTC. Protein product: CSVGARTGVPGDEQFF.

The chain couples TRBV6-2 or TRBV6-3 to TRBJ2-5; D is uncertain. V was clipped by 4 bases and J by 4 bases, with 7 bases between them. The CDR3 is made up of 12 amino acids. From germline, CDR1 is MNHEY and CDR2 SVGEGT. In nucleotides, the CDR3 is TGTGCCAGCAGTTCCCAGGTAGAGACCCAGTACTTC. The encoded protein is CASSSQVETQYF.

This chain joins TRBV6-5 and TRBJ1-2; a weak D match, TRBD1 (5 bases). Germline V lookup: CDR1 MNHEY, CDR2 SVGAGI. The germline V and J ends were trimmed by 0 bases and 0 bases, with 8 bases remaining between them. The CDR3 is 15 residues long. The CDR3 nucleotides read TGTGCCAGCAGTTACTCGGGGGGTTCTAACTATGGCTACACCTTC. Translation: CASSYSGGSNYGYTF.

CDR3 coding DNA: TGTGCCAGCAGCTTAGGGGGGGTCAATCAGCCCCAGCATTTT. Protein product: CASSLGGVNQPQHF. The rearrangement joins TRBV7-8 to TRBJ1-5; TRBD1 is a possible D gene (5 bases). Germline CDR1 SGHVS, CDR2 FQNEAQ. The CDR3 sequence is 14 residues long. Between the trimmed V and J ends, which lost 1 base and 3 bases, there was a span of 7 bases.